The sequence of this TCR beta chain was determined in a study of T cell responses to AZD1222 COVID-19 vaccine. A remark on this clone: Its antigen is unidentified.

Data came from immunoSEQ multiplex PCR; TCRdb stores just in-frame clones and leaves some out. Among about 140,000 clones listed, about 93% were seen once. CDR1 is SGHDT, CDR2 YYEEEE, per germline. The CDR3 covers 15 residues. The J segment lost 0 bases and the V segment lost 5 bases, leaving 7 bases of the junction unmatched. General study results and limits: Spike regions recognized by vaccine-associated CD4 TCRs spanned the protein, led by 160-218 and 743-854. Among AZD1222 vaccinees, only six or seven were seropositive at baseline. Donors skewed white British and female; clonal diversity was possibly underestimated. Within unmutated variant regions lay the reported targets of nearly half of spike-specific TCRs.

The TCR was taken from an adult who received the AZD1222 COVID-19 vaccine. This sample comprised peripheral blood, obtained 28 days after the second AZD1222 dose. The chain joins TRBV5-6 to TRBJ1-2, with 7 bases identical to TRBD1. The CDR3 protein is CASRVPGQTNYGYTF. In DNA form, the CDR3 reads TGTGCCAGCAGAGTACCGGGACAGACTAACTATGGCTACACCTTC.